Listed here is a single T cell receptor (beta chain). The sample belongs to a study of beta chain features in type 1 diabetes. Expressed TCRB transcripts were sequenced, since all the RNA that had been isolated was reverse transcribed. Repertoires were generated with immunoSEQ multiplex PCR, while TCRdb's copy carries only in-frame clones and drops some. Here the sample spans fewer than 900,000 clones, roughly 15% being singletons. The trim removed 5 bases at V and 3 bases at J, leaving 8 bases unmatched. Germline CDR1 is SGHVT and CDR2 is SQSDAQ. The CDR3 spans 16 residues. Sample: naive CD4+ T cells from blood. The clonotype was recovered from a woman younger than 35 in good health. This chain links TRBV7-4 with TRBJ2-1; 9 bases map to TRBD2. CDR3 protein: CASSPIAGEVYNEQFF. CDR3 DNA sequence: TGTGCCAGCAGCCCCATAGCGGGAGAGGTCTACAATGAGCAGTTCTTC. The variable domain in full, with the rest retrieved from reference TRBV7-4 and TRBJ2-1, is GAGVSQSPRYKVAKRGRDVALRCDSISGHVTLYWYRQTLGQGSEVLTYSQSDAQRDKSGRPSGRFSAERPERSVSTLKIQRTEQGDSAVYLCASSPIAGEVYNEQFFGPGTRLTVL.